These T cell receptor beta chains were read from a single sample in a study of blood T cell repertoires in COVID-19. Clones were sequenced by immunoSEQ multiplex PCR, and TCRdb holds only the in-frame ones, with some missing. The sample records fewer than 350,000 clones, approximately 83% being singletons. Input material: peripheral blood. Receptors originate from a woman aged 25 to 39 who had recovered from COVID-19. The CDR3 runs from the conserved cysteine through the conserved F or W. Fields, in order: clone size, V gene, D gene, J gene, CDR3 DNA, CDR3 protein. D genes are given only for firm matches. Rows may omit the clone size; those that give it use once, few, many or a size class.

.	TRBV11-2	.	TRBJ2-2	TGTGCCAGCAGCTCGTGGCGGGGGAACACCGGGGAGCTGTTTTTT	CASSSWRGNTGELFF
.	TRBV28	TRBD2	TRBJ2-7	TGTGCCAGCGAAAGCGGGAGCTTCTACGAGCAGTACTTC	CASESGSFYEQYF
.	TRBV6-4	.	TRBJ2-7	TGTGCCAGCAGTGACCCCGGGCGGGTAATAAACTCCTACGAGCAGTACTTC	CASSDPGRVINSYEQYF
.	TRBV5-1	.	TRBJ1-3	TGCGCCAGCAGCACTTGGACAGCCACTGGAAACACCATATATTTT	CASSTWTATGNTIYF
.	TRBV28	.	TRBJ2-5	TGTGCCAGCAGTTACCCCAGGGTGACAGAGACCCAGTACTTC	CASSYPRVTETQYF
once	TRBV18	TRBD2	TRBJ2-1	TGTGCCAGCTCCCTAGACCTAGCGGGCGGCAACAATGAGCAGTTCTTC	CASSLDLAGGNNEQFF
.	TRBV25-1	.	TRBJ1-1	TGTGCCAGCAGTGATCCGACCCCAGGGCAGGCATTGAAAGCTTTCTTT	CASSDPTPGQALKAFF
.	TRBV6-5	.	TRBJ2-5	TGTGCCAGCAGTTACTCCCTAGGGCAGGGACAAGAGACCCAGTACTTC	CASSYSLGQGQETQYF
.	TRBV11-2	TRBD1	TRBJ1-2	TGTGCCAGCAGCCGACAGGGTTATGGCTACACCTTC	CASSRQGYGYTF
once	TRBV9	TRBD1	TRBJ2-7	TGTGCCAGCAGCGCTCAGACAGGGGCCCCCTACGAGCAGTACTTC	CASSAQTGAPYEQYF
few	TRBV2	.	TRBJ2-7	TGTGCCGGCGGGACTGATGGCTACGAGCAGTACTTC	CAGGTDGYEQYF
.	TRBV6-2/TRBV6-3	TRBD1	TRBJ1-2	TGTGCCAGCAGTCAGACAGGGACCTATGGCTACACCTTC	CASSQTGTYGYTF
.	TRBV27	TRBD1	TRBJ2-7	TGTGCCAGCAGTCCAACAGGGGGACCCTACGAGCAGTACTTC	CASSPTGGPYEQYF
.	TRBV19	.	TRBJ1-6	TGTGCCAGCGATGACACAGGCGCCGATTCACCCCTCCACTTT	CASDDTGADSPLHF
once	TRBV19	.	TRBJ1-2	TGTGCCAGTAGGTCGGGGGTCCCCTATGGCTACACCTTC	CASRSGVPYGYTF
.	TRBV7-2	TRBD1	TRBJ2-6	TGTGCCAGCAGCTTCCAGGACAGGGAGGCCAACGTCCTGACTTTC	CASSFQDREANVLTF
.	TRBV10-3	.	TRBJ2-7	TGTGCCATCAGAGGGGGCTCCTACGAGCAGTACTTC	CAIRGGSYEQYF
.	TRBV11-3	TRBD2	TRBJ2-1	TGTGCCAGCAGCCTACTAGCGGGAGGGGGAGAGCAGTTCTTC	CASSLLAGGGEQFF
.	TRBV25-1	.	TRBJ2-7	TGTGCCAGCAGCAAACGACAGGCCTACGAGCAGTACTTC	CASSKRQAYEQYF
few	TRBV4-1	TRBD1	TRBJ2-7	TGCGCCAGCAGCCAAGATCCGTGGGGGACAGACTACGAGCAGTACTTC	CASSQDPWGTDYEQYF
.	TRBV18	TRBD1	TRBJ1-6	TGTGCCAGCTCACTTCCGGGACAGGGCACCTTCTATAATTCACCCCTCCACTTT	CASSLPGQGTFYNSPLHF
.	TRBV28	TRBD2	TRBJ2-7	TGTGCCAGCAGTGCCGGGACTAGCGGAGACTACGAGCAGTACTTC	CASSAGTSGDYEQYF
few	TRBV6-5	TRBD2	TRBJ2-1	TGTGCCAGCAGTAATCTAGCGGGAGGTATCTATGAGCAGTTCTTC	CASSNLAGGIYEQFF
.	TRBV28	TRBD1	TRBJ2-3	TGTGCCAGCAGTCGGGACAGGGGTAGCACAGATACGCAGTATTTT	CASSRDRGSTDTQYF
.	TRBV27	TRBD1	TRBJ1-3	TGTGCCAGCAGTCTACAGGGGATCTCTGGAAACACCATATATTTT	CASSLQGISGNTIYF
.	TRBV3-1/TRBV3-2	.	TRBJ1-1	TGTGCCAGCAGCCAAGGGGTTGAGGGCGTGGACCCTTTCTTT	CASSQGVEGVDPFF
.	TRBV7-2	TRBD1	TRBJ1-2	TGTGCCAGCAGCTTAGGACAGGGAGCCTATGGCTACACCTTC	CASSLGQGAYGYTF
.	TRBV5-1	.	TRBJ1-4	TGCGCCAGCAGCTCTATAGCGGCTAATGAAAAACTGTTTTTT	CASSSIAANEKLFF
.	TRBV5-1	.	TRBJ2-1	TGCGCCAGCAGCTCGCGCCGGACGGGGGAGAATGAGCAGTTCTTC	CASSSRRTGENEQFF
.	TRBV4-2	.	TRBJ2-5	TGTGCCAGCAGCCAAGCCGACTACCAAGAGACCCAGTACTTC	CASSQADYQETQYF
.	TRBV6-5	TRBD1	TRBJ2-7	TGTGCCAGCAGTATGACAGGGGGGACCTACGAGCAGTACTTC	CASSMTGGTYEQYF
.	TRBV7-9	TRBD2	TRBJ2-1	TGTGCCAGCAGCTTAGGGACTAGCCCCAATGAGCAGTTCTTC	CASSLGTSPNEQFF
.	TRBV7-3	.	TRBJ1-1	TGTGCCAGCAGCTTATGGAGGAACACTGAAGCTTTCTTT	CASSLWRNTEAFF
.	TRBV27	.	TRBJ2-3	TGTGCCAGCCACCCCCGGGGGGACACCACAGATACGCAGTATTTT	CASHPRGDTTDTQYF
.	TRBV30	TRBD2	TRBJ2-5	TGTGCCTGGGGTAAGCGGGGGAACCAAGAGACCCAGTACTTC	CAWGKRGNQETQYF
once	TRBV29-1	TRBD1	TRBJ1-2	TGCAGCGTGGAATCAGGGGGCTTGATTGGCTACACCTTC	CSVESGGLIGYTF
once	TRBV14	.	TRBJ2-7	TGTGCCAGCAGCGCGGGCTATGCCTACGAGCAGTACTTC	CASSAGYAYEQYF
.	TRBV11-2	.	TRBJ1-4	TGTGCCAGCAGCTTAGCAGGGATAGAAAAACTGTTTTTT	CASSLAGIEKLFF
few	TRBV5-1	TRBD1	TRBJ2-3	TGCGCCAGCAGCGGCGGGACAGGAGACTACATACTGACGCAGTATTTT	CASSGGTGDYILTQYF
.	TRBV20-1	TRBD1	TRBJ2-5	TGCAGTGCTAGTCCCCATCCGAGCCCAGGGGGCCGGGAGACCCAGTACTTC	CSASPHPSPGGRETQYF
.	TRBV7-2	TRBD1	TRBJ1-6	TGTGCCAGCAGCTGGACCCGGGACAGACTAAATTCACCCCTCCACTTT	CASSWTRDRLNSPLHF
.	TRBV4-1	TRBD1	TRBJ2-7	TGCGCCAGCAGCCAAGATGCTCCGGGACAGGGGGGCTACGAGCAGTACTTC	CASSQDAPGQGGYEQYF
.	TRBV29-1	.	TRBJ2-3	TGCAGCGTTGCGCGGGTGGACACAGATACGCAGTATTTT	CSVARVDTDTQYF
.	TRBV6-1	.	TRBJ1-2	TGTGCCAGCAGTGAAGATGGCCCAGGGATCGATGGCTACACCTTC	CASSEDGPGIDGYTF
.	TRBV4-1	.	TRBJ2-2	TGCGCCAGCAGCCAAGAATCTCCGACCGGGGAGCTGTTTTTT	CASSQESPTGELFF
.	TRBV5-1	.	TRBJ2-1	TGCGCCAGCAGCTTGCAGTCGGCGGGGTCGAATGAGCAGTTCTTC	CASSLQSAGSNEQFF
.	TRBV14	TRBD2	TRBJ2-3	TGTGCCAGCAGCCCCGGGACTAGCGTATCCACAGATACGCAGTATTTT	CASSPGTSVSTDTQYF
.	TRBV4-1	.	TRBJ2-3	TGCGCCAGCAGCCAGTTGGGAATTACAGGGTTGTATGCAGATACGCAGTATTTT	CASSQLGITGLYADTQYF
once	TRBV5-4	.	TRBJ1-2	TGTGCCAGCAGCCTCGGCTACACCTTC	CASSLGYTF
.	TRBV30	.	TRBJ2-7	TGTGCCTGGAGCAGAGGACAAATTGGTCCCTACGAGCAGTACTTC	CAWSRGQIGPYEQYF
.	TRBV27	.	TRBJ1-1	TGTGCCAGCAGTTTAAATTTAGGGCAGGGGAACACTGAAGCTTTCTTT	CASSLNLGQGNTEAFF
.	TRBV5-6	.	TRBJ2-5	TGTGCCAGCAGCTTGGCTGCGGGGGAGACCCAGTACTTC	CASSLAAGETQYF
.	TRBV10-3	.	TRBJ1-3	TGTGCCATCAGTAACCCTCGGGGGTGGACTGGAAACACCATATATTTT	CAISNPRGWTGNTIYF
few	TRBV19	.	TRBJ1-1	TGTGCCAGTATTGAGGACACTGAAGCTTTCTTT	CASIEDTEAFF
.	TRBV11-3	TRBD2	TRBJ2-1	TGTGCCAGCAGCTCAGGCAGAGCGGGAGGGCAGGATGAGCAGTTCTTC	CASSSGRAGGQDEQFF
.	TRBV6-5	TRBD1	TRBJ1-1	TGTGCCAGCAGTCCTGGGACAGTCACTGAAGCTTTCTTT	CASSPGTVTEAFF
.	TRBV6-5	TRBD1	TRBJ1-1	TGTGCCAGCAGTCGACAGGGTATGGCTTTCTTT	CASSRQGMAFF
.	TRBV12-3/TRBV12-4	TRBD1	TRBJ1-2	TGTGCCAGCAGTCATGGACAGGGAAACGGCTACACCTTC	CASSHGQGNGYTF
once	TRBV4-1	.	TRBJ2-7	TGCGCCAGCAGCCAAGGTGCACTCTCCCACGAGCAGTACTTC	CASSQGALSHEQYF
.	TRBV5-4	TRBD2	TRBJ2-5	TGTGCCAGCAGCTTGGTTAGCGGGAGGACCCAAGAGACCCAGTACTTC	CASSLVSGRTQETQYF